This T cell receptor (beta chain) was sequenced during a study of OX40 agonist ivuxolimab in advanced cancers. General observations from the study: The CD4+ and CD8+ T cells in the blood had expanded clonally by week 6 at 0.1 to 3.0 mg/kg.

Turning to this clone: Its antigen is currently unknown.

The method was immunoSEQ multiplex PCR; TCRdb's version includes in-frame clones alone and lacks a portion of them. The sample carries 30,000 to 35,000 clones, nearly 75% recorded once. Trimming took 5 bases from V and 3 from J, leaving 10 bases between them. CDR1 and CDR2 from the germline V gene are LNHNV and YYDKDF (reference sequence). This CDR3 contains 13 residues. Sequences were derived from CD4+ or CD8+ T cells sorted from blood, sampled in a trial of the OX40 agonist ivuxolimab. This rearrangement joins TRBV15 to TRBJ1-1; D is undetermined. This receptor was identified in an adult with an advanced solid tumor such as melanoma, head and neck, liver or kidney cancer. CDR3 residues: CATSLMQDTEAFF. The CDR3 DNA follows: TGTGCCACCAGCCTGATGCAGGACACTGAAGCTTTCTTT.